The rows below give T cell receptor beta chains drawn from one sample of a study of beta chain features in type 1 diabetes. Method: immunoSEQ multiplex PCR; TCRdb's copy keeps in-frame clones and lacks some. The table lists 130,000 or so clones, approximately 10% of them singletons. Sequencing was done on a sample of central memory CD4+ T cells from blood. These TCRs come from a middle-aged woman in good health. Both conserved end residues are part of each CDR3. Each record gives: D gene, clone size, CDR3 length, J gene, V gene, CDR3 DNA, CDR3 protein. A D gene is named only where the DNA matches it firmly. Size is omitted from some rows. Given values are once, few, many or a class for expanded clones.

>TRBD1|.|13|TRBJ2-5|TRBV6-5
TGTGCCAGCAGCGGTTGGACAGGGGAGACCCAGTACTTC
CASSGWTGETQYF
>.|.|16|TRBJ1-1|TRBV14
TGTGCCAGCAGCCAAGAACAGGGACACTGGAACACTGAAGCTTTCTTT
CASSQEQGHWNTEAFF
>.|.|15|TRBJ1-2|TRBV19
TGTGCCAGTGAGTACTCCGGTGCGAGTAGCTATGGCTACACCTTC
CASEYSGASSYGYTF
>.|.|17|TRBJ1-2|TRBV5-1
TGCGCCAGCAGCTTTTCCCCCGTGAGTCGAGCTAACTATGGCTACACCTTC
CASSFSPVSRANYGYTF
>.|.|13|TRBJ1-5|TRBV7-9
TGTGCCAGCAGCTTAATAGACAATCAGCCCCAGCATTTT
CASSLIDNQPQHF
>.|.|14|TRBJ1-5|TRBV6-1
TGTGCCAGCAGTGACCTAACAGGATATCAGCCCCAGCATTTT
CASSDLTGYQPQHF
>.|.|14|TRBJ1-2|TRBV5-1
TGCGCCAGCCGCGAGGGCGAGGGCCCCGCGGGCTACACCTTC
CASREGEGPAGYTF
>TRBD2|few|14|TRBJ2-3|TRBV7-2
TGTGCCAGCAGCTCCAGCGGGGGGGCCGGCACGCAGTATTTT
CASSSSGGAGTQYF
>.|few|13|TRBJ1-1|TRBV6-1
TGTGCCAGCAGTGTCTCAGGGTTGGGTGAAGCTTTCTTT
CASSVSGLGEAFF
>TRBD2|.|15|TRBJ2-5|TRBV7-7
TGTGCTAGCAGCTCGGGACTAGCGGCCAAAGAGACCCAGTACTTC
CASSSGLAAKETQYF
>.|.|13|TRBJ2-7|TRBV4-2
TGTGCCAGCAGCCAAGATCGAGGCTACGAGCAGTACTTC
CASSQDRGYEQYF
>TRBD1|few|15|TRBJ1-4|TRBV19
TGTGCCAGTAGTAGGTGGACAGGGGGATCTGAAAAACTGTTTTTT
CASSRWTGGSEKLFF
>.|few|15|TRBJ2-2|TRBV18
TGTGCCAGCTCACCGTCAGCGCCGAACACCGGGGAGCTGTTTTTT
CASSPSAPNTGELFF
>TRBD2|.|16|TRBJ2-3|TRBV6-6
TGTGCCAGCAGTTACTCGAGCCTAGCGGGGGCGGATACGCAGTATTTT
CASSYSSLAGADTQYF
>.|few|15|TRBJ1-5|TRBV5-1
TGCGCCAGCAGCTTGACAGGGATATCGGATCAGCCCCAGCATTTT
CASSLTGISDQPQHF
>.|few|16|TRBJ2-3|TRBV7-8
TGTGCCAGCAGCTTACGGGCGGGGGCGAACACAGATACGCAGTATTTT
CASSLRAGANTDTQYF
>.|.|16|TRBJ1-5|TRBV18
TGTGCCAGCTCACCACCTGCCAGGGGAATTGGCCAGCCCCAGCATTTT
CASSPPARGIGQPQHF
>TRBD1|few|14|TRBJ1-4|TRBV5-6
TGTGCCAGCAGCTATGGACAGGGGGGCGTAAAACTGTTTTTT
CASSYGQGGVKLFF
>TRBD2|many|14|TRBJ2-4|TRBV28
TGTGCCAGCAGGGGAGGGCCAGCCAAAAACATTCAGTACTTC
CASRGGPAKNIQYF
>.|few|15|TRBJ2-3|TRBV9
TGTGCCAGCAGCGTAGGGCCGGCGGGCACAGATACGCAGTATTTT
CASSVGPAGTDTQYF
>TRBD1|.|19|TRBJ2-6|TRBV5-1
TGCGCCAGCAGCCTGGGGGGACAGGGGGCCAGCTCTGGGGCCAACGTCCTGACTTTC
CASSLGGQGASSGANVLTF
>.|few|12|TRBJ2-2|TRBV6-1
TGTGCCAGCAGTACAGATGCCGGGGAGCTGTTTTTT
CASSTDAGELFF
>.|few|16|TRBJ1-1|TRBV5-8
TGTGCCAGCAGCCCCCGTTGGAGTGCTTCGTCCACTGAAGCTTTCTTT
CASSPRWSASSTEAFF
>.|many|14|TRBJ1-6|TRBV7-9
TGTGCCAGCAGCTTTGGAGGTTATAATTCACCCCTCCACTTT
CASSFGGYNSPLHF